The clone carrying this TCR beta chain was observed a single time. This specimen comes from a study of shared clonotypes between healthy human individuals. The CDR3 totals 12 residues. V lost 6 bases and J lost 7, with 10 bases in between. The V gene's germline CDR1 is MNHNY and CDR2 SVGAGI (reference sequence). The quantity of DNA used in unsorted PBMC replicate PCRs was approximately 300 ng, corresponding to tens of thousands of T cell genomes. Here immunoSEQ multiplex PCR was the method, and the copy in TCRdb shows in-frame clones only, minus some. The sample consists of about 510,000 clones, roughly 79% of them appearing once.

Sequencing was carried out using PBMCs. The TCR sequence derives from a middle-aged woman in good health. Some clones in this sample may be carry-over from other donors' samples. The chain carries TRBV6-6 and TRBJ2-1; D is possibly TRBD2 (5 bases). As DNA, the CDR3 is TGTGCCAGCAGCCCCCCGGGAAATGAGCAGTTCTTC. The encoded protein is CASSPPGNEQFF.